This TCR beta chain was observed in a study of T cells in localized non-small cell lung cancer. TCRdb's table, derived via immunoSEQ multiplex PCR, lists solely in-frame clones and lacks some. The sample has 45,000 to 60,000 clones, approximately 90% seen once. Deletions cut 4 bases from V and 8 bases from J, with 16 bases between. Germline V lookup: CDR1 SGHTS, CDR2 YDEGEE. This CDR3 comprises 13 residues. The sample here was PBMCs, taken before any cancer treatment. This sequence was found in a man between 40 and 69 years old with stage II lung adenocarcinoma. V usage is TRBV5-8 and J usage is TRBJ2-7; D is uncertain. CDR3 DNA: TGTGCCAGCAGCCCCTGGAACAATCCTCAGCAGTACGTC. Translation gives CASSPWNNPQQYV.